This T cell receptor beta chain was sequenced for a study of blood T cell repertoires in COVID-19. Study background: The United States, Italy and Spain provided the acute and convalescent COVID-19 samples. Sample material is recorded as cDNA or gDNA derived from T cells, B-cell-depleted T cells, or PBMCs.

Trimming at V came to 3 bases and at J to 2 bases, leaving 8 bases not matched to a gene. The CDR3 spans 17 residues. Germline loops: CDR1 KGHSH, CDR2 LQKENI. Authors' processing steps: For nucleated cells, counts were estimated from reference gene primer amplification. The method was immunoSEQ multiplex PCR; TCRdb's version includes in-frame clones alone and lacks a portion of them. That table supplies the V and J calls and clone size; D and trimming were determined from the DNA. The sample includes about 150,000 clones, roughly 90% of them seen just once. The sequence was collected from a woman aged 60-70 years with active or convalescent COVID-19. The sequenced material came from peripheral blood. V and J are TRBV18 and TRBJ2-5, with 11 bases that match TRBD2. CDR3 sequence: CASSPASSGGTQETQYF. DNA for the CDR3: TGTGCCAGCTCACCCGCCTCTAGCGGGGGGACTCAAGAGACCCAGTACTTC.